This T cell receptor beta chain was found in a study of T cell changes during pregnancy in multiple sclerosis. The method was immunoSEQ multiplex PCR; TCRdb's version includes in-frame clones alone and lacks a portion of them. The top ten clones hold 0.75% to 0.95% of a sample with over 90,000 clones, roughly 92% of them seen once. V was cut by 1 base and J by 0 bases, with 7 bases left in between. CDR1 SGHVS and CDR2 FNYEAQ come from the germline V gene. The CDR3 runs to 15 residues. The sequencing used peripheral blood, collected after pregnancy. The TCR originated in a female donor with multiple sclerosis, enrolled in a pregnancy study. The chain is built from TRBV7-6 and TRBJ1-3; D not certain. The chain's CDR3 is CASSLDRPSGNTIYF. The CDR3 DNA reads TGTGCCAGCAGCTTAGACAGACCCTCTGGAAACACCATATATTTT. Combining the CDR3 with reference TRBV7-6 and TRBJ1-3 gives the whole variable domain GAGVSQSPRYKVTKRGQDVALRCDPISGHVSLYWYRQALGQGPEFLTYFNYEAQQDKSGLPNDRFSAERPEGSISTLTIQRTEQRDSAMYRCASSLDRPSGNTIYFGEGSWLTVV.